The source of this T cell receptor (beta chain) is a study of blood T cells in healthy people across ages. From germline, CDR1 is LGHNT and CDR2 FRNRAP. The CDR3 covers 15 residues. With 3 bases clipped from V and 4 bases from J, the junction kept 3 bases outside the gene matches. Primers used in a second PCR of about 7 to 11 cycles were a sample-barcoded 5' primer and a J-beta primer mix. Each CDR3 protein is one row after TCRdb ran MiXCR on the 5' RACE reads. Among 750,000 to 950,000 distinct CDR3 sequences listed, around half were seen once. Sequencing was done on a sample of blood. The chain carries TRBV12-5 and TRBJ2-3; 11 bases fit TRBD1. The TCR sequence derives from a man at least 80 years old in good health. The CDR3 coding sequence is TGTGCTAGTGGTTTCTGGACAGGGGGCCCAGATACGCAGTATTTT. Amino acids: CASGFWTGGPDTQYF. The whole variable domain, remainder taken from reference TRBV12-5 and TRBJ2-3, is DARVTQTPRHKVTEMGQEVTMRCQPILGHNTVFWYRQTMMQGLELLAYFRNRAPLDDSGMPKDRFSAEMPDATLATLKIQPSEPRDSAVYFCASGFWTGGPDTQYFGPGTRLTVL.